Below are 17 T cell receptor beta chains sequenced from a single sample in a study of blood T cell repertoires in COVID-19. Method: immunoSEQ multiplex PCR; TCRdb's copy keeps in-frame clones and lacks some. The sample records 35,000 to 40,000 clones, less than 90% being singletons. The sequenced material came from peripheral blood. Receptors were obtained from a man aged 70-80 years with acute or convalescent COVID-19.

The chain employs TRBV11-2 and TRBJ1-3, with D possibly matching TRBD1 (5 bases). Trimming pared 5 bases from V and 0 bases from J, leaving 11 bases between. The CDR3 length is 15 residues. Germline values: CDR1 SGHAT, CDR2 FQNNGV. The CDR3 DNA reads TGTGCCAGCAGCCCGACAGCCAGCTCTGGAAACACCATATATTTT. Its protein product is CASSPTASSGNTIYF.

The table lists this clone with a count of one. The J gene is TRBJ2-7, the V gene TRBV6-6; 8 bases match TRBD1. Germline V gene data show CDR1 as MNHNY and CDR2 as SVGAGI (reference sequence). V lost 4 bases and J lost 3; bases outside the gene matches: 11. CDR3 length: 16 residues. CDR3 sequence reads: CASSSNRQGYNYEQYF. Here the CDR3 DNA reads TGTGCCAGCAGTTCCAACCGACAGGGGTATAACTACGAGCAGTACTTC.

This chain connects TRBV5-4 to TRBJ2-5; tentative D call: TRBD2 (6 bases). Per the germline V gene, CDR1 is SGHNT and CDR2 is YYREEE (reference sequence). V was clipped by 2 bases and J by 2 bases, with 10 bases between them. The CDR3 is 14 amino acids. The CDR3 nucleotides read TGTGCCAGCAGCTTCCCCGGGACTCAAGAGACCCAGTACTTC. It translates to CASSFPGTQETQYF.

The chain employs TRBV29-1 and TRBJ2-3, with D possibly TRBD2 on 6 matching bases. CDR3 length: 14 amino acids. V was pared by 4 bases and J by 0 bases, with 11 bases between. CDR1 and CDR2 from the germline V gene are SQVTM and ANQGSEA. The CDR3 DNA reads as TGCAGCGTTGTCGCGGGGACTAGCACAGATACGCAGTATTTT. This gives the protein CSVVAGTSTDTQYF.

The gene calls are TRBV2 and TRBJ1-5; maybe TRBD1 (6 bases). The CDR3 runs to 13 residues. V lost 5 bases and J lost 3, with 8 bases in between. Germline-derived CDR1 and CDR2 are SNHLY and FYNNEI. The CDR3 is CASSWDNNQPQHF. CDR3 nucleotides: TGTGCCAGCAGTTGGGACAACAATCAGCCCCAGCATTTT.

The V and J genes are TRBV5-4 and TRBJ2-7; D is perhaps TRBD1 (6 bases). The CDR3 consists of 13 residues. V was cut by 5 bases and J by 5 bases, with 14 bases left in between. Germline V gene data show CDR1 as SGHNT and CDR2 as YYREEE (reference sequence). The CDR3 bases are TGTGCCAGCAGTCGCGGGCAGGGGCACGAGCAGTACTTC. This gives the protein CASSRGQGHEQYF.

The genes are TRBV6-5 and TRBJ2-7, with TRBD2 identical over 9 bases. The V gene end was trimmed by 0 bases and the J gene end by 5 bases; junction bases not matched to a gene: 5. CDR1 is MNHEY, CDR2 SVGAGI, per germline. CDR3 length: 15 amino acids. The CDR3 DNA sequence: TGTGCCAGCAGTTACTCGAGCCTAGCGGGAAACGAGCAGTACTTC. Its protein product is CASSYSSLAGNEQYF.

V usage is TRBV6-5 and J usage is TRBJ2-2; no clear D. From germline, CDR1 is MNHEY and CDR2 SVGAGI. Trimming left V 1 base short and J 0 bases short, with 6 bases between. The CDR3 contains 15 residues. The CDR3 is CASSYYVSNTGELFF. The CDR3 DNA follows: TGTGCCAGCAGTTACTATGTCTCGAACACCGGGGAGCTGTTTTTT.

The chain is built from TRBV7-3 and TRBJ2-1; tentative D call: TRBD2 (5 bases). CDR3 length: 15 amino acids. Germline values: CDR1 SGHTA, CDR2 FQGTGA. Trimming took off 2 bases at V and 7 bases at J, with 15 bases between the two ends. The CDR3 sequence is CASSLFVGVGNEQFF. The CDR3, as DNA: TGTGCCAGCAGCTTATTCGTGGGAGTGGGGAATGAGCAGTTCTTC. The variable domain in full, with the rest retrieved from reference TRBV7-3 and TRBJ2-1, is GAGVSQTPSNKVTEKGKYVELRCDPISGHTALYWYRQSLGQGPEFLIYFQGTGAADDSGLPNDRFFAVRPEGSVSTLKIQRTERGDSAVYLCASSLFVGVGNEQFFGPGTRLTVL.

The CDR3 spells CASSVSYRETQYF. The CDR3 nucleotides read TGTGCCAGCAGCGTATCGTACAGGGAGACCCAGTACTTC. This chain connects TRBV9 to TRBJ2-5; a weak D match, TRBD1 (5 bases). V was cut by 1 base and J by 5 bases, with 9 bases left in between. CDR1 is SGDLS, CDR2 YYNGEE, per germline. CDR3 length: 13 residues.

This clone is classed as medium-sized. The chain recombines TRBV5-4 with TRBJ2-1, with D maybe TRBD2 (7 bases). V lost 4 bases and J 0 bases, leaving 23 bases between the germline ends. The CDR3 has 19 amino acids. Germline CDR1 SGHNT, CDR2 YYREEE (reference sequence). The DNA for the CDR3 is TGTGCCAGCAGCCACACGCCCGGGGGGCCGTCGAGCTCCTACAATGAGCAGTTCTTC. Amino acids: CASSHTPGGPSSSYNEQFF.

The CDR3 region has the DNA TGTGCCACCAGTGACCCTACAGGTCCCCCCTACAATGAGCAGTTCTTC. Its translation: CATSDPTGPPYNEQFF. This sequence joins TRBV24-1 and TRBJ2-1, with D perhaps TRBD1 (5 bases). Trimming left V 4 bases short and J 2 bases short, with 14 bases between. The CDR3 extends over 16 amino acids. The germline CDR1 and CDR2 sequences are KGHDR and SFDVKD.

This CDR3 is CSVEGGRGADTQYF. For the CDR3, the DNA is TGCAGCGTTGAGGGCGGGAGGGGCGCAGATACGCAGTATTTT. This sequence joins TRBV29-1 and TRBJ2-3; TRBD2 matches at 9 bases. Germline V lookup: CDR1 SQVTM, CDR2 ANQGSEA. V was pared by 3 bases and J by 4 bases, with 5 bases of the junction left unmatched. This CDR3 region has 14 residues.

The CDR3 loop is CASSLAVRTGELFF. The CDR3 region has the DNA TGTGCCAGCAGCTTAGCTGTTCGGACCGGGGAGCTGTTTTTT. The J gene is TRBJ2-2, the V gene TRBV13; D not certain. CDR1 and CDR2 (germline): PRHDT, FYEKMQ (reference sequence). CDR3 size: 14 residues. Deletions cut 1 base from V and 5 bases from J, with 8 bases between.

CDR3 residues: CASSQELAGQETQYF. The CDR3 bases are TGTGCCAGCAGCCAAGAGCTAGCGGGGCAAGAGACCCAGTACTTC. The chain has TRBV3-1 (or the pseudogene TRBV3-2) and TRBJ2-5; TRBD2 matches at 9 bases. The V segment lost 0 bases and the J segment 2 bases; nucleotides outside the gene matches: 1. CDR1 and CDR2 from the germline V gene are LGHDT and YNNKEL (reference sequence). The CDR3 extends over 15 amino acids.

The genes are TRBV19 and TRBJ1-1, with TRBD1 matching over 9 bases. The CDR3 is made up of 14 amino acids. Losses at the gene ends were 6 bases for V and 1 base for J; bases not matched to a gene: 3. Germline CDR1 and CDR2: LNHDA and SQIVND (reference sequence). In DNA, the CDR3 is TGTGCCAGTAGCCCGGGACAGGGGAACACTGAAGCTTTCTTT. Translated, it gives CASSPGQGNTEAFF.

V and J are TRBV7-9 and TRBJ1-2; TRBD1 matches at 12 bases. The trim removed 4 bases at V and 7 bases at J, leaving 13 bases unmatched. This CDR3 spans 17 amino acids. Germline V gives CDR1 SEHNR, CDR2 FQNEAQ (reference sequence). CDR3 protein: CASSSGRGTGGFAGYTF. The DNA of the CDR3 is TGTGCCAGCAGCTCCGGGAGGGGGACAGGGGGCTTCGCTGGCTACACCTTC.